Sequencing of this T cell receptor beta chain was carried out in a study of patients and donors after allogeneic stem cell transplantation. The CDR3 consists of 12 residues. V was trimmed by 8 bases and J by 6 bases, leaving 10 bases between them. Each CDR3 protein gets one entry after TCRdb re-called the RT-PCR reads with MiXCR. The table lists under 170,000 distinct CDR3 sequences, approximately 37% of them singletons. The count of this clonotype is one. The rearrangement links TRBV12-3 or TRBV12-4 to TRBJ2-2, with a weak D call TRBD2 (7 bases). The sample was blood, either unsorted or a sorted T cell fraction (not recorded which). The source of this sequence is a human donor who was either an allogeneic HSCT recipient or a stem cell or donor lymphocyte infusion donor (not recorded which). It is not recorded whose cells these are; they may come from a transplant donor. Here the CDR3 DNA reads TGTGCCAGCGGCGGGGGCGCCGGGGAGCTGTTTTTT. This sequence encodes CASGGGAGELFF.